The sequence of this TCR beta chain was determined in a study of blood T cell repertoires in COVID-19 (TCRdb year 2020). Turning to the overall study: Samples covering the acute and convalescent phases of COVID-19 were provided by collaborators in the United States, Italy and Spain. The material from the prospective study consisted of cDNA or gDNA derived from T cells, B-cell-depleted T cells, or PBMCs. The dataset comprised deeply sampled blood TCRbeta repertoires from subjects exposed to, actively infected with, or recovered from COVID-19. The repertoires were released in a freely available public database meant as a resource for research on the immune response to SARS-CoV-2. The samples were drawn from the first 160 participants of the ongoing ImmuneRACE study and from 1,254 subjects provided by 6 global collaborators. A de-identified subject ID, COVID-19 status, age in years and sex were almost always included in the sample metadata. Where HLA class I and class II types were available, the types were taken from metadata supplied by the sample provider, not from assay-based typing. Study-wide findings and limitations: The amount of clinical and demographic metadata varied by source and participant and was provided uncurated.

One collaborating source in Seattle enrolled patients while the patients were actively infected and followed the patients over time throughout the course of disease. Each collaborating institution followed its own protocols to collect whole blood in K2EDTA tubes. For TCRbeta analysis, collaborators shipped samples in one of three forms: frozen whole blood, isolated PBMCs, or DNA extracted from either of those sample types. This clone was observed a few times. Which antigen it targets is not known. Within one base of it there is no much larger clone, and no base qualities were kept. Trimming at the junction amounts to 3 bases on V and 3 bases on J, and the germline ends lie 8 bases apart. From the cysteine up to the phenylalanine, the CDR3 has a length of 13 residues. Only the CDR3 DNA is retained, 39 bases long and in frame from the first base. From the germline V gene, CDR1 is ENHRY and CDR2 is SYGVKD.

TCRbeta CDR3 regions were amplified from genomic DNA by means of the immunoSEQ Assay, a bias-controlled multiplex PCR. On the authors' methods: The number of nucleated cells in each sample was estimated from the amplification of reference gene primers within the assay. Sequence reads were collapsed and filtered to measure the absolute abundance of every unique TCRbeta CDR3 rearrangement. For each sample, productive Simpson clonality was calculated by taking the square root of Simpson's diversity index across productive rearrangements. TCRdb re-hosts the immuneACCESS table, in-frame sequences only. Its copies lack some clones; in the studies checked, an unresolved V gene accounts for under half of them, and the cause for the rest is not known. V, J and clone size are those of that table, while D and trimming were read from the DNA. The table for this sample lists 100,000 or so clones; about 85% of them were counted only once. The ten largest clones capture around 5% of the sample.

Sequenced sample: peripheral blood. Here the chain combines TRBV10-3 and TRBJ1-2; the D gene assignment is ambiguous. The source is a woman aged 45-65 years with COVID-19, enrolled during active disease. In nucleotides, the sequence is TGTGCCATCAGTGACCAGATTTACTATGGCTACACCTTC. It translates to CAISDQIYYGYTF.